One and the same sample provided the 14 T cell receptor beta chains below, sequenced in a study of cytomegalovirus exposure and HLA in healthy donors. The PCR made use of 60 Vbeta and 13 Jbeta primers. Clones were sequenced by immunoSEQ multiplex PCR, and TCRdb holds only the in-frame ones, with some missing. The table records approximately 130,000 clones, roughly four fifths of them present only once. The specimen sequenced was PBMCs. These receptor sequences come from a boy between 2 and 10 years old in good health and CMV-seronegative.

This clone was detected only a few times. The genes are TRBV19 and TRBJ1-2, with 7 bases lining up with TRBD1. The CDR3 spans 17 residues. With 3 bases clipped from V and 2 bases from J, the junction kept 12 bases outside the gene matches. CDR1 LNHDA and CDR2 SQIVND come from the germline V gene (reference sequence). CDR3 sequence reads: CASSIMWDSEPNYGYTF. Written as DNA, the CDR3 is TGTGCCAGTAGTATTATGTGGGACAGCGAGCCCAACTATGGCTACACCTTC. Filled out from reference TRBV19 and TRBJ1-2, the complete variable domain reads DGGITQSPKYLFRKEGQNVTLSCEQNLNHDAMYWYRQDPGQGLRLIYYSQIVNDFQKGDIAEGYSVSREKKESFPLTVTSAQKNPTAFYLCASSIMWDSEPNYGYTFGSGTRLTVV.

This chain joins TRBV27 and TRBJ1-3; perhaps TRBD1 as D (5 bases). CDR3 size: 15 residues. Trimming pared 6 bases from V and 1 base from J, leaving 13 bases between. CDR1 is MNHEY and CDR2 is SMNVEV in the germline V gene (reference sequence). CDR3 in amino acids: CASSPFRDSGNTIYF. The CDR3 nucleotides are TGTGCCAGCAGCCCTTTCAGGGATTCTGGAAACACCATATATTTT.

The chain is built from TRBV29-1 and TRBJ1-1; 9 bases fit TRBD1. The CDR3 covers 16 residues. From germline, CDR1 is SQVTM and CDR2 ANQGSEA. Losses at the gene ends were 2 bases for V and 0 bases for J; bases not matched to a gene: 7. The CDR3 DNA is TGCAGCGTTGAAAGGACAGGGGCCCCAGTGAACACTGAAGCTTTCTTT. This codes for CSVERTGAPVNTEAFF.

V usage is TRBV27 and J usage is TRBJ2-1; the match to TRBD1 covers 7 bases. The germline gives CDR1 MNHEY, CDR2 SMNVEV (reference sequence). J was trimmed by 0 bases and V by 5 bases; bases with no gene match: 7. CDR3 length: 16 residues. The CDR3 DNA is TGTGCCAGCAGTCCTCTGGGACAGAGCTCCTACAATGAGCAGTTCTTC. Amino acid sequence: CASSPLGQSSYNEQFF.

V usage is TRBV6-6 and J usage is TRBJ1-1, with D perhaps TRBD1 (6 bases). The CDR3 has 11 residues. Trimming removed 7 bases from V and 10 bases from J, with 13 bases in between. The germline V gene has CDR1 MNHNY and CDR2 SVGAGI (reference sequence). CDR3 in amino acids: CASTRDKRAFF. The CDR3 DNA reads TGTGCCAGCACCCGGGACAAAAGAGCTTTCTTT.

J is TRBJ1-1 and V is TRBV6-5; 11 nucleotides match TRBD1. V lost 7 bases to trimming and J lost 5 bases; unmatched junction nucleotides: 6. There are 14 residues in the CDR3. Germline CDR1 MNHEY, CDR2 SVGAGI. The CDR3 coding sequence is TGTGCCAGCACCGAGGACAGGGGGCGAACTGAAGCTTTCTTT. Residues: CASTEDRGRTEAFF.

This rearrangement joins TRBV5-1 to TRBJ1-1; 7 bases agree with TRBD1. The CDR3 length is 14 residues. J lost 5 bases, V lost 2 bases, and 6 bases had no gene match. Per germline, CDR1 SGHRS and CDR2 YFSETQ. The CDR3 DNA follows: TGCGCCAGCAGCTTAGAAGGGGGCTTAACTGAAGCTTTCTTT. Its translation: CASSLEGGLTEAFF.

The chain couples TRBV4-2 to TRBJ2-5; 9 bases agree with TRBD2. Trimming cost V 1 base and J 4 bases; bases outside gene matches: 16. Germline loops: CDR1 LGHNA, CDR2 YNFKEQ. This CDR3 has 19 amino acids. As DNA, the CDR3 is TGTGCCAGCAGCCAAGCAGGGGCTAGCGGGACCCCCCGGGGAGAGACCCAGTACTTC. Encoded protein: CASSQAGASGTPRGETQYF.

V and J are TRBV29-1 and TRBJ2-5; 8 nucleotides agree with TRBD2. Germline assignment: CDR1 SQVTM and CDR2 ANQGSEA. Germline trimming cut 3 bases from V and 0 bases from J; bases unmatched to any gene: 3. The CDR3 length is 14 residues. The CDR3 spells CSVEAGGYQETQYF. The CDR3 DNA is TGCAGCGTTGAGGCGGGAGGATACCAAGAGACCCAGTACTTC.

This chain links TRBV19 with TRBJ2-7; maybe TRBD1 (5 bases). The germline V gene has CDR1 LNHDA and CDR2 SQIVND (reference sequence). Trimming left V 10 bases short and J 1 base short, with 14 bases between. This CDR3 has 13 residues. CDR3 sequence (DNA): TGTGCCACTCAGGGCTCGCAATCCTACGAGCAGTACTTC. Translated, it gives CATQGSQSYEQYF.

The rearrangement uses TRBV4-3 and TRBJ2-1; possibly TRBD2 for D (7 bases). The CDR3 runs 16 residues. The V gene lost 0 bases and the J gene lost 7 bases, with 16 bases spanning the gap. Per the germline V gene, CDR1 is LGHNA and CDR2 is YSLEER. The CDR3: CASSQDRGAMGNEQFF. CDR3 sequence (DNA): TGCGCCAGCAGCCAAGATCGGGGGGCCATGGGGAATGAGCAGTTCTTC.

V is TRBV27 and J is TRBJ1-1; possible D gene TRBD1, 6 bases. V was cut by 6 bases and J by 4 bases, with 21 bases left in between. The germline CDR1 and CDR2 sequences are MNHEY and SMNVEV (reference sequence). The CDR3 totals 16 residues. The CDR3 is CASSNPWGGAPTEAFF. In DNA, the CDR3 is TGTGCCAGCAGCAACCCTTGGGGGGGCGCCCCCACTGAAGCTTTCTTT.

This clone was recorded a few times. The gene calls are TRBV27 and TRBJ2-1, with 8 bases aligning to TRBD2. This CDR3 has 15 residues. With V trimmed by 2 bases and J by 5 bases, 5 bases remained unmatched. CDR1 is MNHEY, CDR2 SMNVEV, per germline (reference sequence). CDR3 DNA: TGTGCCAGCAGTTTAGTGTCGGGGGGGCACAATGAGCAGTTCTTC. Residues: CASSLVSGGHNEQFF.

V gene TRBV2 combines with J gene TRBJ2-3; 13 bases map to TRBD2. The CDR3 runs 19 residues. In germline, CDR1 is SNHLY, CDR2 FYNNEI. Trimming cost V 4 bases and J 5 bases; bases outside gene matches: 15. The CDR3 here is CASSASSLPGLAGRDTQYF. CDR3 DNA: TGTGCCAGCAGTGCTAGTAGCTTACCGGGACTAGCGGGAAGAGATACGCAGTATTTT. The variable domain in full, completed from reference TRBV2 and TRBJ2-3, reads EPEVTQTPSHQVTQMGQEVILRCVPISNHLYFYWYRQILGQKVEFLVSFYNNEISEKSEIFDDQFSVERPDGSNFTLKIRSTKLEDSAMYFCASSASSLPGLAGRDTQYFGPGTRLTVL.